This T cell receptor beta chain is from a study of T cell responses to AZD1222 COVID-19 vaccine. Trimming cost V 4 bases and J 0 bases, with 13 bases left between them. This CDR3 has 16 residues. Per germline, CDR1 KGHSH and CDR2 LQKENI. Produced via immunoSEQ multiplex PCR; TCRdb's table is partial and in-frame only. The sample has about 140,000 clones; around 90% are singletons. This material consisted of peripheral blood, taken on day 0 of AZD1222 vaccination. The V and J genes are TRBV18 and TRBJ2-1, with D unresolved. The TCR sequence derives from an adult in good health. CDR3 coding DNA: TGTGCCAGCTCACTAGGCCCTCCGAGCTCCTACAATGAGCAGTTCTTC. Translation: CASSLGPPSSYNEQFF.